This T cell receptor beta chain was profiled in a study of vaccination effects on CD4 cells after COVID-19. Germline V gene data show CDR1 as SNHLY and CDR2 as FYNNEI. J gave up 4 bases and V 3 bases, and 8 bases lay outside the gene matches. This CDR3 comprises 19 residues. A remark on this clone: As yet, its antigen is unknown.

Ahead of sequencing, the ViraFEST assay grew antigen-specific CD4+ T cells using viral peptide pools. CD4+ T cell isolation took place after approximately 11 days of culture. All vaccine recipients tested negative for nucleocapsid antibodies and had never contracted SARS-CoV-2 infection. Produced via immunoSEQ multiplex PCR; TCRdb's table is partial and in-frame only. The sample lists tens of thousands of clones, 76% seen once, with about 3% in the top ten. This rearrangement joins TRBV2 to TRBJ2-2, with TRBD2 identical over 16 bases. The TCR comes from a human donor who received a COVID-19 vaccine. The sample was CD4+ T cells from PBMCs cultured with HCoV-NL63 spike peptides, taken before COVID-19 vaccination. Written as DNA, the CDR3 is TGTGCCAGCAGTGAGGGGACTAGCGGGGGGGCTGGTAGCACCGGGGAGCTGTTTTTT. Amino acid sequence: CASSEGTSGGAGSTGELFF.